This TCR beta chain is from a study of T-cell reconstitution after alpha-beta-depleted transplantation in children. The CDR3 is 13 residues long. Germline V CDR1 and CDR2: MDHEN, SYDVKM. Findings of the study overall: For some patients, TCRbeta diversity was high at day 60 because of recipient T cells and thymic progenitors that survived. Reports say that about two months after transplant, the alpha-beta T cells came out of several hundred graft clones that had expanded. It was newly produced T cells that mostly accounted for T-cell counts and diversity one year after transplant.

Of note for this clonotype: Its antigen is not identified. At one end, the junction sequence differs from germline, possibly due to a read error.

It was with unique molecular identifiers that the TCRbeta library was prepared. TCRdb used MiXCR to reprocess the PCR reads, holding one entry per CDR3 protein. The sample records a few hundred thousand distinct CDR3 sequences, approximately 41% being singletons. The origin of this receptor is a girl aged 2 to 9 with aplastic anemia, due to receive a stem cell transplant. The chain carries TRBV28 and TRBJ2-7; D not resolved. Sequenced here: PBMCs, sampled before TCRalphabeta/CD19-depleted stem cell transplant. The DNA of the CDR3 is TGTGCCAGCAGTGCCCCTGGCCTAGTCACCGGGCACTTC. This encodes CASSAPGLVTGHF. Drawing the rest from reference TRBV28 and TRBJ2-7, the complete variable domain is DVKVTQSSRYLVKRTGEKVFLECVQDMDHENMFWYRQDPGLGLRLIYFSYDVKMKEKGDIPEGYSVSREKKERFSLILESASTNQTSMYLCASSAPGLVTGHFGPGTRLTVT.